The following is a T cell receptor beta chain sequence with its context. The CDR3 loop spans 16 amino acids. The germline gives CDR1 SNHLY, CDR2 FYNNEI. The ends were cut back, 4 bases at V and 0 bases at J, with 10 bases in the middle. Generated by immunoSEQ multiplex PCR, the TCRdb table keeps only in-frame clones and is missing some. The sample holds 200,000 or so clones, more than 80% seen once. The sample belongs to a study of blood T cell repertoires in COVID-19. The sequence was obtained from a woman under 30 in a cohort exposed to, infected with or recovered from COVID-19 (not recorded which). This chain connects TRBV2 to TRBJ2-6; D not resolved. Sequenced material: PBMCs or T cells enriched from blood (not recorded which). As DNA, the CDR3 is TGTGCCAGCAGTGCCGGGTGGAACTCTGGGGCCAACGTCCTGACTTTC. It encodes CASSAGWNSGANVLTF.